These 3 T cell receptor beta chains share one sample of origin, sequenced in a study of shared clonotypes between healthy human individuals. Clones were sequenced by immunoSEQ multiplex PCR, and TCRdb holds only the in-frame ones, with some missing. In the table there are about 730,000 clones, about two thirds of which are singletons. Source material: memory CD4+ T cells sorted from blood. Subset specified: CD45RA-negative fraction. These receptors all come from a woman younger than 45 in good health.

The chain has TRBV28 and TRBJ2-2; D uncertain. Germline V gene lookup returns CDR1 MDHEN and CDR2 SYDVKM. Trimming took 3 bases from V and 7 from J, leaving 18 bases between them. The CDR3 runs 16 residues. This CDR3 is CASSFTSEPFGGELFF. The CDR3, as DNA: TGTGCCAGCAGTTTCACGTCGGAACCGTTTGGCGGGGAGCTGTTTTTT.

CDR3: CASSVQGSMNTEAFF. CDR3 nucleotide sequence: TGTGCCAGCAGTGTACAGGGGAGCATGAACACTGAAGCTTTCTTT. The rearrangement uses TRBV2 and TRBJ1-1, with 7 bases that match TRBD1. With V trimmed by 4 bases and J by 0 bases, 5 bases remained unmatched. The CDR3 loop spans 15 amino acids. Germline assignment: CDR1 SNHLY and CDR2 FYNNEI.

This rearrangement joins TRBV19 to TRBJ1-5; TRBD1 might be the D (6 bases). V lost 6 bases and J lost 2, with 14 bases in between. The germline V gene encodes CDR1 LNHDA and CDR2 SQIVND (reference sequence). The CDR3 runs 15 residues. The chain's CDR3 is CASRPQGSGNQPQHF. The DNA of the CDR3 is TGTGCCAGTAGACCACAGGGATCTGGCAATCAGCCCCAGCATTTT.